This T cell receptor beta chain was sequenced during a study of T cells in tuberculosis. About the study: CD1B tetramers identified T cells specific for mycobacterial lipid GMM.

After thawing and overnight rest, PBMC were stained with GMM-loaded CD1B tetramer, viability dye and anti-CD3 for sorting. The CD1B tetramers carried C32 glucose monomycolate purified from Rhodococcus equi. Tetramer-sorted PBMC had been CD14 monocyte-depleted before freezing. Each donor contributed roughly 92,000 sorted tetramer-negative cells. No alpha-beta pairing information exists for these sequences. Data came from immunoSEQ multiplex PCR; TCRdb stores just in-frame clones and leaves some out. The sample consists of 80,000 to 100,000 clones, approximately 91% of them appearing once. This receptor was taken from an adult woman with latent tuberculosis. The sequencing sample was made of CD1b-GMM tetramer-negative cells sorted from PBMCs.

CDR3 loop: CASSQTSLGGELFF. In DNA, the CDR3 is TGTGCCAGCAGCCAGACTAGCTTGGGCGGGGAGCTGTTTTTT. V usage is TRBV7-2 and J usage is TRBJ2-2, with 7 bases lining up with TRBD2. V shed 5 bases, J shed 7 bases, and the junction held 7 bases outside the gene matches. Per the germline V gene, CDR1 is SGHTA and CDR2 is FQGNSA. The CDR3 is 14 amino acids.